The next 11 T cell receptor beta chains were all read from a single sample in a study of human T cells and chemical hapten exposure. MiXCR, run by TCRdb on the RACE reads, gives a single entry per CDR3 protein. The profile covers 350,000 to 400,000 distinct CDR3 sequences, with around 6% appearing a single time and around 6.1% taken by the ten largest. The time point here: patch test 2, 6 weeks after DPC sensitization. Treatment in this sample: therapeutic diphenylcyclopropenone sensitization with weekly scalp DPC. Sequences were derived from whole blood, sampled in connection with sensitization to the hapten diphenylcyclopropenone (DPC). The receptor source for this set is a woman aged 18-29 years with alopecia areata. Some clones in this sample may be carry-over from other donors' samples.

This clonotype was found many times. V is TRBV6-2 or TRBV6-3 and J is TRBJ1-1, with D perhaps matching TRBD1 (5 bases). Looked up from germline, CDR1 is MNHEY and CDR2 is SVGEGT. V was shortened by 5 bases and J by 5 bases, with 18 bases between the two germline ends. The CDR3 contains 15 residues. CDR3 coding DNA: TGTGCCAGCAGTCGGGGGGGTGTTTTACCGACTGAAGCTTTCTTT. It encodes CASSRGGVLPTEAFF.

This clonotype was counted a few times. This chain links TRBV3-1 with TRBJ2-5; 10 nucleotides agree with TRBD2. With V trimmed by 1 base and J by 7 bases, 21 bases remained unmatched. The germline V gene has CDR1 LGHDT and CDR2 YNNKEL (reference sequence). CDR3 length: 20 residues. CDR3 sequence: CASSQVRLRTSGGNPATQYF. The CDR3 DNA reads TGTGCCAGCAGCCAAGTAAGATTGAGGACTAGCGGCGGAAATCCAGCGACCCAGTACTTC.

This clonotype was observed a handful of times. The chain couples TRBV2 to TRBJ1-2; unclear D gene. This CDR3 comprises 14 residues. Germline V gene lookup returns CDR1 SNHLY and CDR2 FYNNEI. The germline V and J ends were trimmed by 0 bases and 3 bases, with 8 bases remaining between them. CDR3 region: CASSEAGGDYGYTF. CDR3 bases: TGTGCCAGCAGTGAAGCTGGCGGGGACTATGGCTACACCTTC.

The V and J genes are TRBV6-2 or TRBV6-3 and TRBJ1-1; TRBD1 matches at 8 bases. Losses at the gene ends were 6 bases for V and 11 bases for J; bases not matched to a gene: 14. In germline, CDR1 is MNHEY, CDR2 SVGEGT. The CDR3 length is 14 residues. This CDR3 reads CASRNPGGFIVAFF. The CDR3 nucleotides read TGTGCCAGCAGAAACCCAGGGGGCTTTATCGTCGCTTTCTTT.

Comments on this clonotype: This may come from a read error, since a much larger clone is one base off. This CDR3 reads CASSFTRGYGYTF. The CDR3 DNA sequence: TGTGCCAGCAGCTTTACCAGGGGCTATGGCTACACCTTC. The chain combines TRBV7-2 with TRBJ1-2, with a possible D match to TRBD1 (6 bases). Trimming stripped 3 bases from V and 4 bases from J, with 9 bases between. Germline V gives CDR1 SGHTA, CDR2 FQGNSA. This CDR3 has 13 amino acids.

This clonotype was observed at least ten times. This sequence joins TRBV4-2 and TRBJ1-5; 7 positions match TRBD1. Germline CDR1 reads LGHNA; CDR2 reads YNFKEQ. The CDR3 consists of 15 residues. V lost 0 bases to trimming and J lost 8 bases; unmatched junction nucleotides: 7. CDR3 DNA sequence: TGTGCCAGCAGCCAAGATGTAGGGGGCGAGAAGCCCCAGCATTTT. Residues: CASSQDVGGEKPQHF.

This clonotype was counted between two and nine times. V is TRBV7-3 and J is TRBJ2-6; D not resolved. The germline CDR1 and CDR2 sequences are SGHTA and FQGTGA. Deletions cut 3 bases from V and 4 bases from J, with 7 bases between. This CDR3 spans 14 amino acids. The CDR3 sequence: CASSFMVGANVLTF. The CDR3 nucleotides are TGTGCCAGCAGCTTTATGGTAGGGGCCAACGTCCTGACTTTC.

The chain is built from TRBV7-2 and TRBJ2-1; D unresolved. CDR3 length equals 18 residues. In germline, CDR1 is SGHTA, CDR2 FQGNSA. Deletions cut 1 base from V and 1 base from J, with 17 bases between. CDR3: CASSLVIRRKLSYNEQFF. In DNA form, the CDR3 reads TGTGCCAGCAGCTTAGTTATCCGAAGAAAACTATCCTACAATGAGCAGTTCTTC.

This clonotype was picked up a small number of times. This chain uses TRBV6-2 or TRBV6-3 with TRBJ1-4; TRBD1 matches at 9 bases. The length of the CDR3 is 14 residues. V lost 8 bases to trimming and J lost 7 bases; unmatched junction nucleotides: 8. Germline V lookup: CDR1 MNHEY, CDR2 SVGEGT. The CDR3 sequence: CASQDDRGSEKLFF. The DNA of the CDR3 is TGTGCCAGCCAAGACGACAGGGGGAGTGAAAAACTGTTTTTT.

With respect to this clonotype: Its ends do not fully match the called genes, so a read error is possible. The V and J genes are TRBV5-1 and TRBJ2-1; 8 positions agree with TRBD2. The CDR3 is made up of 16 amino acids. Germline V gives CDR1 SGHRS, CDR2 YFSETQ. CDR3 DNA: TGCGCCAACAGCTTGGGTAGCGGGGCCTCCTACAATGAGCAGTTCTTC. The encoded protein is CANSLGSGASYNEQFF.

This clonotype was seen more than once but under ten times. The chain couples TRBV12-3 or TRBV12-4 to TRBJ1-1; D is unclear. V lost 2 bases, J lost 7 bases, and 11 bases lay in between. There are 13 residues in the CDR3. As DNA, the CDR3 is TGTGCCAGCAGTTTACCCACTACTCATGAAGCTTTCTTT. This codes for CASSLPTTHEAFF.